What follows describes a single TCR beta chain. The assay was immunoSEQ multiplex PCR, and TCRdb's table has in-frame clones only and misses some. The sample includes some 45,000 clones, around nine tenths of them seen just once. CDR3 length: 16 amino acids. J lost 7 bases, V lost 3 bases, and 8 bases had no gene match. The germline V gene has CDR1 SGHNT and CDR2 YYREEE (reference sequence). The data were taken from a study of blood T cell repertoires in COVID-19. The chain links TRBV5-4 to TRBJ2-1, with 12 positions matching TRBD2. Sequences were obtained from peripheral blood. The sequence was collected from a human donor with active COVID-19. The donor label of this sample is uncertain. The CDR3 DNA follows: TGTGCCAGCAGCTCCGGGACTAGCGGGTACGCGAATGAGCAGTTCTTC. Translating gives CASSSGTSGYANEQFF.